These 29 T cell receptor beta chains came from one sample sequenced in a study of blood T cell repertoires in COVID-19. The assay was immunoSEQ multiplex PCR, and TCRdb's table has in-frame clones only and misses some. The repertoire includes some 240,000 clones, approximately 80% of them detected once, and roughly a tenth sits in the top ten. The sequenced sample was peripheral blood. The origin of the receptors is an elderly woman with acute or convalescent COVID-19.

In DNA, the CDR3 is TGCGCCAGCAGCCCTAGCGGGGGGGCTGAGACCCAGTACTTC. Residues: CASSPSGGAETQYF. The genes are TRBV5-1 and TRBJ2-5, with TRBD2 matching over 12 bases. Germline lookup yields CDR1 SGHRS and CDR2 YFSETQ. V lost 4 bases and J lost 5; bases outside the gene matches: 3. This CDR3 has 14 amino acids.

This clone was found once. This rearrangement joins TRBV2 to TRBJ2-7; 7 positions agree with TRBD1. The germline V gene encodes CDR1 SNHLY and CDR2 FYNNEI. The ends lost 6 bases at V and 2 bases at J; junction bases unmatched: 7. This CDR3 region has 14 residues. The CDR3 region has the DNA TGTGCCAGCAGCCCACAGGGGCCAACCTACGAGCAGTACTTC. Its translation: CASSPQGPTYEQYF.

V and J are TRBV11-3 and TRBJ1-6; 9 nucleotides align to TRBD1. The CDR3 loop spans 15 amino acids. The germline gives CDR1 SGHNT, CDR2 YENEEA. After removal of 5 bases from V and 8 bases from J, the junction contained 7 bases not matched to a gene. CDR3 amino acids: CASSVGQGRDSPLHF. CDR3 nucleotide sequence: TGTGCCAGCAGCGTCGGACAGGGGAGGGATTCACCCCTCCACTTT. The full variable domain, its missing parts supplied by reference TRBV11-3 and TRBJ1-6, is EAGVVQSPRYKIIEKKQPVAFWCNPISGHNTLYWYLQNLGQGPELLIRYENEEAVDDSQLPKDRFSAERLKGVDSTLKIQPAELGDSAVYLCASSVGQGRDSPLHFGNGTRLTVT.

The genes are TRBV3-1 (or the pseudogene TRBV3-2) and TRBJ1-2; weak D call: TRBD1 (6 bases). The germline gives CDR1 LGHDT, CDR2 YNNKEL (reference sequence). The CDR3 is made up of 12 amino acids. V dropped 4 bases and J dropped 8 bases, with 11 bases sitting between them. CDR3 residues: CASSPQGLGYTF. The DNA for the CDR3 is TGTGCCAGCAGCCCACAGGGATTGGGCTACACCTTC.

The chain employs TRBV5-6 and TRBJ2-7, with D perhaps TRBD2 (5 bases). Germline assignment: CDR1 SGHDT and CDR2 YYEEEE. The CDR3 sequence is 16 residues long. V lost 1 base, J lost 3 bases, and 17 bases lay in between. CDR3 nucleotide sequence: TGTGCCAGCAGCTTGAGGAGGAGTGGATCTCGCTACGAGCAGTACTTC. It translates to CASSLRRSGSRYEQYF.

The rearrangement links TRBV2 to TRBJ2-1; D might be TRBD2 (5 bases). Looked up from germline, CDR1 is SNHLY and CDR2 is FYNNEI. CDR3 length: 15 amino acids. Trimming removed 3 bases from V and 2 bases from J, with 11 bases in between. The CDR3 nucleotides read TGTGCCAGCAGTGAGAGAGGGCCTCCCTACAATGAGCAGTTCTTC. Translating gives CASSERGPPYNEQFF.

The V call is TRBV2, the J call TRBJ1-1; perhaps TRBD1 as D (6 bases). This CDR3 comprises 13 residues. Trimming cost V 2 bases and J 12 bases, with 16 bases left between them. Germline loops: CDR1 SNHLY, CDR2 FYNNEI. The CDR3 is CASSETSGQGPFF. The CDR3 bases are TGTGCCAGCAGTGAAACGTCGGGCCAGGGGCCTTTCTTT.

The chain joins TRBV10-3 to TRBJ1-4; D is undetermined. Germline V gene sequence: CDR1 ENHRY, CDR2 SYGVKD. The CDR3 is 13 amino acids. The V gene lost 2 bases and the J gene lost 4 bases, with 5 bases spanning the gap. Here the CDR3 DNA reads TGTGCCATCAGTGAGCTTGTTAATGAAAAACTGTTTTTT. Translation: CAISELVNEKLFF.

The J gene is TRBJ1-5, the V gene TRBV7-2, with a tentative D call TRBD1 (6 bases). This CDR3 is built from 15 residues. The germline V gene encodes CDR1 SGHTA and CDR2 FQGNSA. V lost 5 bases and J 2 bases, leaving 13 bases between the germline ends. As DNA, the CDR3 is TGTGCCAGCAGCCCAGGACAGCCGGGCAATCAGCCCCAGCATTTT. This sequence encodes CASSPGQPGNQPQHF.

The chain joins TRBV21-1 to TRBJ1-5. TRBV21-1 is listed as a pseudogene. CDR3 size: 16 residues. The CDR3 sequence: CASSTPLFYSNQPQHF. In DNA form, the CDR3 reads TGTGCCAGCAGCACCCCCCTGTTTTATAGCAATCAGCCCCAGCATTTT.

The rearrangement uses TRBV7-9 and TRBJ2-5; 7 bases map to TRBD1. The CDR3 has 15 amino acids. V lost 4 bases to trimming and J lost 5 bases; unmatched junction nucleotides: 10. Per germline, CDR1 SEHNR and CDR2 FQNEAQ (reference sequence). The chain's CDR3 is CASSSPTGMSETQYF. In nucleotides, the CDR3 is TGTGCCAGCAGCTCCCCGACAGGGATGTCGGAGACCCAGTACTTC.

J is TRBJ2-5 and V is TRBV5-1; D is perhaps TRBD2 (5 bases). The CDR3 has 12 residues. Looked up from germline, CDR1 is SGHRS and CDR2 is YFSETQ. V gave up 5 bases and J gave up 5 bases, with 10 bases separating them. Here the CDR3 reads CASRRAEETQYF. In nucleotides, the CDR3 is TGCGCCAGCAGGCGGGCGGAGGAGACCCAGTACTTC.

The chain recombines TRBV5-1 with TRBJ2-3, with 8 bases aligning to TRBD2. Germline-derived CDR1 and CDR2 are SGHRS and YFSETQ. The CDR3 has 12 amino acids. The trim removed 6 bases at V and 4 bases at J, leaving 1 base unmatched. For the CDR3, the DNA is TGCGCCAGCACGGGACTAGCAGATACGCAGTATTTT. Translation: CASTGLADTQYF.

J is TRBJ1-4 and V is TRBV6-1; maybe TRBD1 (6 bases). V was clipped by 0 bases and J by 8 bases, with 16 bases between them. Germline CDR1 is MNHNS and CDR2 is SASEGT. CDR3 size: 16 residues. The CDR3 spells CASSEAQGGLGEKLFF. The CDR3 DNA follows: TGTGCCAGCAGTGAAGCGCAAGGGGGTTTAGGAGAAAAACTGTTTTTT.

Turning to this clone: The same CDR3 also results from other DNA sequences found in this sample. The rearrangement joins TRBV3-1 (or the pseudogene TRBV3-2) to TRBJ2-2; D ambiguous. The V end lost 2 bases, the J end lost 1 base, and 5 bases lay between the germline ends. CDR3 size: 14 residues. Germline assignment: CDR1 LGHDT and CDR2 YNNKEL (reference sequence). DNA for the CDR3: TGTGCCAGCAGCCAAAGAGGGAACACCGGGGAGCTGTTTTTT. Its translation is CASSQRGNTGELFF.

This chain links TRBV23-1 with TRBJ2-4, with D possibly matching TRBD1 (5 bases). TRBV23-1 is classed as an ORF, of uncertain function. The CDR3 totals 16 residues. With 3 bases removed from V and 4 bases from J, the gap between germline ends came to 16 bases. CDR3 DNA: TGCGCCAGCAGTCACACAGGTTGGGTAAAGAAAAACATTCAGTACTTC. Protein sequence: CASSHTGWVKKNIQYF.

The gene calls are TRBV28 and TRBJ1-4; D uncertain. CDR3 length: 12 residues. The V end lost 5 bases, the J end lost 8 bases, and 9 bases lay between the germline ends. Germline lookup yields CDR1 MDHEN and CDR2 SYDVKM. The CDR3 sequence is CASSPAREKLFF. CDR3 in DNA: TGTGCCAGCAGTCCCGCTCGGGAAAAACTGTTTTTT.

V gene TRBV3-1 (or the pseudogene TRBV3-2) combines with J gene TRBJ2-3; D perhaps matches TRBD1 (7 bases). The CDR3 loop spans 15 amino acids. Looked up from germline, CDR1 is LGHDT and CDR2 is YNNKEL (reference sequence). Trimming left V 4 bases short and J 4 bases short, with 15 bases between. CDR3 residues: CASSPRGRGADTQYF. The CDR3 bases are TGTGCCAGCAGCCCTAGGGGCAGGGGGGCAGATACGCAGTATTTT.

CDR3 in DNA: TGTGCCAGCTCACCGCGGGAGGCGTGGGGCTACACCTTC. It specifies CASSPREAWGYTF. The chain carries TRBV18 and TRBJ1-2; no clear D. V lost 3 bases and J 8 bases, leaving 13 bases between the germline ends. Germline assignment: CDR1 KGHSH and CDR2 LQKENI. CDR3 size: 13 residues.

The table lists this clone with a few counts. This sequence joins TRBV5-4 and TRBJ2-7, with D uncertain. V dropped 0 bases and J dropped 1 base, with 5 bases sitting between them. The CDR3 extends over 13 amino acids. Germline V lookup: CDR1 SGHNT, CDR2 YYREEE (reference sequence). For the CDR3, the DNA is TGTGCCAGCAGCTTGGACAGATCCTACGAGCAGTACTTC. It yields the protein CASSLDRSYEQYF.

This rearrangement joins TRBV7-2 to TRBJ1-5, with TRBD1 identical over 7 bases. The germline V gene has CDR1 SGHTA and CDR2 FQGNSA. Germline trimming cut 5 bases from V and 4 bases from J; bases unmatched to any gene: 8. The CDR3 is 15 residues long. CDR3 DNA sequence: TGTGCCAGCAGCCCGGACAGGAGGTGGAATCAGCCCCAGCATTTT. It codes for CASSPDRRWNQPQHF.

J is TRBJ1-2 and V is TRBV28, with TRBD1 matching 10 bases. V shed 3 bases and J 0 bases; nucleotides not matched to a gene: 13. The CDR3 is 19 residues long. Germline CDR1 MDHEN, CDR2 SYDVKM. The DNA for the CDR3 is TGTGCCAGCAGTTTTGAGCTGCTAAAGACAGGGGGCCCTAACTATGGCTACACCTTC. The encoded protein is CASSFELLKTGGPNYGYTF.

J is TRBJ2-7 and V is TRBV29-1, with 8 bases matching TRBD1. CDR3 length: 13 amino acids. V gave up 5 bases and J gave up 5 bases; unmatched junction bases: 8. Germline V gene sequence: CDR1 SQVTM, CDR2 ANQGSEA. DNA for the CDR3: TGCAGCGTTCGGACAGGGAATGTCCACGAGCAGTACTTC. It codes for CSVRTGNVHEQYF.

V is TRBV27 and J is TRBJ1-5; D is ambiguous. The V and J ends lost 4 bases and 4 bases respectively, with 17 bases between them. This CDR3 comprises 16 residues. Germline assignment: CDR1 MNHEY and CDR2 SMNVEV (reference sequence). The CDR3 sequence: CASSSTPVGANQPQHF. CDR3 DNA: TGTGCCAGCAGTTCAACCCCGGTAGGAGCGAATCAGCCCCAGCATTTT.

In its sample, this clone was seen a few times. The J gene is TRBJ2-1, the V gene TRBV4-2, with 9 positions matching TRBD2. The CDR3 sequence is 15 residues long. Germline loops: CDR1 LGHNA, CDR2 YNFKEQ. Germline trimming cut 1 base from V and 7 bases from J; bases unmatched to any gene: 5. In DNA, the CDR3 is TGTGCCAGCAGCCAAGTCCGCGGGGGGGCGAATGAGCAGTTCTTC. Amino acid sequence: CASSQVRGGANEQFF.

V is TRBV6-6 and J is TRBJ2-3; 9 bases match TRBD2. V shed 6 bases, J shed 6 bases, and the junction held 10 bases outside the gene matches. CDR3 length equals 15 residues. Germline values: CDR1 MNHNY, CDR2 SVGAGI (reference sequence). The CDR3 DNA is TGTGCCAGCAGCCCTCCGGGGCTAGCGGGGGATACGCAGTATTTT. It is translated as CASSPPGLAGDTQYF.

The V and J genes are TRBV27 and TRBJ2-2, with D perhaps TRBD1 (6 bases). The V end was cut by 6 bases, the J end by 2 bases, with 16 bases between. From germline, CDR1 is MNHEY and CDR2 SMNVEV (reference sequence). CDR3 length: 16 residues. The CDR3 here is CASRPGQSPNTGELFF. Written as DNA, the CDR3 is TGTGCCAGCAGACCAGGACAGAGCCCTAACACCGGGGAGCTGTTTTTT.

This rearrangement joins TRBV7-2 to TRBJ2-1; maybe TRBD2 (6 bases). V was cut by 3 bases and J by 6 bases, with 18 bases left in between. This CDR3 spans 16 amino acids. CDR1 is SGHTA, CDR2 FQGNSA, per germline. The CDR3 loop is CASSFLLGGTPNEQFF. CDR3 bases: TGTGCCAGCAGCTTTCTTCTTGGCGGGACGCCCAATGAGCAGTTCTTC.

The rearrangement links TRBV28 to TRBJ1-2; no definite D call. V lost 2 bases, J lost 0 bases, and 7 bases lay in between. CDR1 MDHEN and CDR2 SYDVKM come from the germline V gene. The CDR3 is made up of 14 amino acids. Written as DNA, the CDR3 is TGTGCCAGCAGTTTAATCAGGACTAACTATGGCTACACCTTC. It translates to CASSLIRTNYGYTF.